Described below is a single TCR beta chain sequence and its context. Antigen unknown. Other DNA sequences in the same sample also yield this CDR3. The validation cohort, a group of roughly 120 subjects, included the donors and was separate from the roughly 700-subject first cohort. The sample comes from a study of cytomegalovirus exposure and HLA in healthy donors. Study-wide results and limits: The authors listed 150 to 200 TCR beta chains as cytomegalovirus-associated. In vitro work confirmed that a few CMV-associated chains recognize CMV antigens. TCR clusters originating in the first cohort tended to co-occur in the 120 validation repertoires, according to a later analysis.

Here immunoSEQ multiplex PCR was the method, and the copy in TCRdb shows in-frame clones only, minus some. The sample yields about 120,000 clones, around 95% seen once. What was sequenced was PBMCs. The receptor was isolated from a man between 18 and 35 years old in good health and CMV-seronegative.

CDR3 DNA sequence: TGTGCCAGCAGCTTAAGCGGGGGCACAGATACGCAGTATTTT. This gives the protein CASSLSGGTDTQYF. The chain carries TRBV7-2 and TRBJ2-3; 7 nucleotides match TRBD2. J was trimmed by 1 base and V by 2 bases; bases with no gene match: 0. Germline V CDR1 and CDR2: SGHTA, FQGNSA. The length of the CDR3 is 14 residues.